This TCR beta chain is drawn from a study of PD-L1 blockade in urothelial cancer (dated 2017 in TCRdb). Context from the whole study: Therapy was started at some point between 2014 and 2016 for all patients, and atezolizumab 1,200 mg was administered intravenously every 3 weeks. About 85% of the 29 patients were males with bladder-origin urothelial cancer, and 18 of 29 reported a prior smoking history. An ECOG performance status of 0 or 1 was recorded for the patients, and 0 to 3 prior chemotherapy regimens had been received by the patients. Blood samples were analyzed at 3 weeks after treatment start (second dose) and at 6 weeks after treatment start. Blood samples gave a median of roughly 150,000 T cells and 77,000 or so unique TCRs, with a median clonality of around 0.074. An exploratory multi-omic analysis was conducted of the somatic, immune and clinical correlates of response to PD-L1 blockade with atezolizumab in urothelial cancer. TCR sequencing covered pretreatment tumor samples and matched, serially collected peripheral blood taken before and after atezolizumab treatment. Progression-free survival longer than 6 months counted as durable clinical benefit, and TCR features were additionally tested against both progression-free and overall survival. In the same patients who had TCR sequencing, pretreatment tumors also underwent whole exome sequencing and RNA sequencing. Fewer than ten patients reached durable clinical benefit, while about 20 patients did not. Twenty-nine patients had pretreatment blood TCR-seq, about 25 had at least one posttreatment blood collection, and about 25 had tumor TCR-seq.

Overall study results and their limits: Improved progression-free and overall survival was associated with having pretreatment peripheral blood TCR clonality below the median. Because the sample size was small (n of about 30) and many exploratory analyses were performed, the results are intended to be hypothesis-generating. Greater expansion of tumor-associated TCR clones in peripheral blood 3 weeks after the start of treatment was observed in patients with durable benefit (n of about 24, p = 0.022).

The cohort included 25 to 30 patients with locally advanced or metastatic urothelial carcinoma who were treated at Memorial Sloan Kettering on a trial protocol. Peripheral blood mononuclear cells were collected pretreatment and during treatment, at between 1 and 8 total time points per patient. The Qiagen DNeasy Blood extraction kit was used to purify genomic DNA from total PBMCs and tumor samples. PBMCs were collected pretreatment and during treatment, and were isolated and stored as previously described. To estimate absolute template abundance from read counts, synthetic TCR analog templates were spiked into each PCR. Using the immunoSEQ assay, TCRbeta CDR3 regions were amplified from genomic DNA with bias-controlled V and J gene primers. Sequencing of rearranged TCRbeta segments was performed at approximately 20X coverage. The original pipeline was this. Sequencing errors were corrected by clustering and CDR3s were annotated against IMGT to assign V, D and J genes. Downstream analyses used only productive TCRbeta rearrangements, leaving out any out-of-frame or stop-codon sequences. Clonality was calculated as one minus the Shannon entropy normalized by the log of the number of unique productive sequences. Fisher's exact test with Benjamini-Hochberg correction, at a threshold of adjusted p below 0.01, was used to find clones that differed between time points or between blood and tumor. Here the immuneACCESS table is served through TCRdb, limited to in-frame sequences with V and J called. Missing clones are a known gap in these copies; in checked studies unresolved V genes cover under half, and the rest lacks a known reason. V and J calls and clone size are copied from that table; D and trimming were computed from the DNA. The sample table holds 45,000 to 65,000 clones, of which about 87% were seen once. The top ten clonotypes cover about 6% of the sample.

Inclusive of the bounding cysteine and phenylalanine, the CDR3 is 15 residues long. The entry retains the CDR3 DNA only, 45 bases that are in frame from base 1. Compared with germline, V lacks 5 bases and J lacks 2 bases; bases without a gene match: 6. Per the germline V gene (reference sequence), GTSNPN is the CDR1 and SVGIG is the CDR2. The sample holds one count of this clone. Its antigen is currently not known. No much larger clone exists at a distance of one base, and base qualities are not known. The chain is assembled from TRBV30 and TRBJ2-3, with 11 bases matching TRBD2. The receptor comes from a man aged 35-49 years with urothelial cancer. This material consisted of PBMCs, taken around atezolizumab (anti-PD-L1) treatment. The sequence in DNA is TGTGCCTGGGGCAGGACTAGCGGGCCCACAGATACGCAGTATTTT. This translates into CAWGRTSGPTDTQYF.